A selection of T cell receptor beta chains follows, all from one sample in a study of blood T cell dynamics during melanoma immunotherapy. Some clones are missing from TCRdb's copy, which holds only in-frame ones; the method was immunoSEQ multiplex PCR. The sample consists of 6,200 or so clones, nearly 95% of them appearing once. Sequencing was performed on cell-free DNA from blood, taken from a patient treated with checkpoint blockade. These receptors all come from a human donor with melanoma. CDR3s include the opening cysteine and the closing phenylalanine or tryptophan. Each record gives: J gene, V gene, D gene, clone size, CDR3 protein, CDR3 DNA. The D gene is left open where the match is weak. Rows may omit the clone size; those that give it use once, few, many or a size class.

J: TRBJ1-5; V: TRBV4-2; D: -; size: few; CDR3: CASSQEPSGSSNQPQHF; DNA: TGTGCCAGCAGCCAAGAACCCTCCGGGAGTAGCAATCAGCCCCAGCATTTT
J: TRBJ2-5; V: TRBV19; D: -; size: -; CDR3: CASSGGLIQETQYF; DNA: TGTGCCAGTAGTGGCGGACTAATCCAAGAGACCCAGTACTTC
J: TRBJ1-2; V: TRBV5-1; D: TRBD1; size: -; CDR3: CASSSDRTGRGYTF; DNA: TGCGCCAGCAGCTCGGACCGGACAGGTCGAGGCTACACCTTC
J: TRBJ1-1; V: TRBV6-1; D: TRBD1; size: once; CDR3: CASSSLAGGTEAFF; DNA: TGTGCCAGCAGTTCGCTGGCAGGGGGCACTGAAGCTTTCTTT
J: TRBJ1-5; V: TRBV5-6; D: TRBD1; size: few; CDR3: CASSFQGVPNQPQHF; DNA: TGTGCCAGCAGCTTTCAGGGGGTGCCCAATCAGCCCCAGCATTTT
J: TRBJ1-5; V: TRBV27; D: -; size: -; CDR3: CASSSREANQPQHF; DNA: TGTGCCAGCAGTAGCAGGGAAGCCAATCAGCCCCAGCATTTT
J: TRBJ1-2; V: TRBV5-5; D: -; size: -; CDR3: CASSLGEARGYTF; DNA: TGTGCCAGCAGCTTGGGAGAGGCGAGGGGCTACACCTTC
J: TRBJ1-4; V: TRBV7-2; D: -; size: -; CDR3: CASSFPPGTNEKLFF; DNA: TGTGCCAGCAGCTTCCCCCCAGGGACTAATGAAAAACTGTTTTTT
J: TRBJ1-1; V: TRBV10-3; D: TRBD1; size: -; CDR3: CAISEFTPGSDRDTEAFF; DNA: TGTGCCATCAGTGAGTTCACCCCTGGTTCGGACAGGGACACTGAAGCTTTCTTT
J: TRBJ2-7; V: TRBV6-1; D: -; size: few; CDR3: CASRKVQGGYEQYF; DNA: TGTGCCAGCAGAAAGGTTCAGGGGGGCTACGAGCAGTACTTC
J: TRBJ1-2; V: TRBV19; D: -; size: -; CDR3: CASSIDRDGNYGYTF; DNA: TGTGCCAGTAGTATAGACCGGGACGGCAACTATGGCTACACCTTC
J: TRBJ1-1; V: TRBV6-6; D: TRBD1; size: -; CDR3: CASSSGTGGRTEAFF; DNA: TGTGCCAGCAGTTCGGGGACAGGGGGACGGACTGAAGCTTTCTTT
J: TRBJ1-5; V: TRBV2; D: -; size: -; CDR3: CASSAGIAQPQHF; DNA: TGTGCCAGCAGCGCAGGGATCGCTCAGCCCCAGCATTTT
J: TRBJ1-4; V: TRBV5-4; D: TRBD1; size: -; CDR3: CASSLAGTGHEKLFF; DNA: TGTGCCAGCAGCTTGGCAGGGACAGGCCATGAAAAACTGTTTTTT
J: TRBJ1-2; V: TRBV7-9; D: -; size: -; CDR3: CASSLDIYGYTF; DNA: TGTGCCAGCAGCTTAGATATCTATGGCTACACCTTC
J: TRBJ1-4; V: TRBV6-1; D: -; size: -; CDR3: CATSQPTNEKLFF; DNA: TGTGCCACCTCCCAACCAACTAATGAAAAACTGTTTTTT
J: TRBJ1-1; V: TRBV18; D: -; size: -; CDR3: CASSPGVEAFF; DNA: TGTGCCAGCTCACCAGGGGTTGAAGCTTTCTTT
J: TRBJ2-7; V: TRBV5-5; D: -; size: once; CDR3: CASSPLEGAYEQYF; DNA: TGTGCCAGCAGCCCGTTAGAAGGAGCCTACGAGCAGTACTTC
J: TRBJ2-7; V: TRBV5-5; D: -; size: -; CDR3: CASSLGLRDQYEQYF; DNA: TGTGCCAGCAGCTTGGGCCTAAGGGACCAATACGAGCAGTACTTC
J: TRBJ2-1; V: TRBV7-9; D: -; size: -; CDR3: CASSSELSEFF; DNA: TGTGCCAGCAGCTCCGAGCTTTCCGAGTTCTTC
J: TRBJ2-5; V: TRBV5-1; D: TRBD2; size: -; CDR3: CASSLELAGGQETQYF; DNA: TGCGCCAGCAGCTTGGAACTAGCGGGAGGTCAAGAGACCCAGTACTTC
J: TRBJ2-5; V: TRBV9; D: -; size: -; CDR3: CASSVSGSQETQYF; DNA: TGTGCCAGCAGCGTAAGTGGGTCCCAAGAGACCCAGTACTTC
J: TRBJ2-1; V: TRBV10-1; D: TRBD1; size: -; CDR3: CASSSGGQFF; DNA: TGCGCCAGCAGTTCAGGGGGGCAGTTCTTC
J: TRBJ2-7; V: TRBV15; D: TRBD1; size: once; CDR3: CATSRAGQGYEQYF; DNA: TGTGCCACCAGCAGAGCGGGACAGGGCTACGAGCAGTACTTC
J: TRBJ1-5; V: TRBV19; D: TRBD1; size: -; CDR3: CASSIFRGHQPQHF; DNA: TGTGCCAGTAGTATTTTCAGGGGGCATCAGCCCCAGCATTTT
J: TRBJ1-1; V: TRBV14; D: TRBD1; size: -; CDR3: CASSPRTGVYDTEAFF; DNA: TGTGCCAGCAGCCCCCGGACAGGGGTGTATGACACTGAAGCTTTCTTT
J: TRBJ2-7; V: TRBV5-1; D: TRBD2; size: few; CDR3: CASSWTSTRSGRNEQYF; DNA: TGCGCCAGCAGCTGGACATCTACGCGGAGCGGGAGGAACGAGCAGTACTTC
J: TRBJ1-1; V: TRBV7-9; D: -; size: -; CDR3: CASSLEMNTEAFF; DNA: TGTGCCAGCAGCTTAGAAATGAACACTGAAGCTTTCTTT
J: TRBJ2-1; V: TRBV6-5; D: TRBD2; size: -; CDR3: CATKFGGWNEQFF; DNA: TGTGCCACCAAGTTCGGGGGGTGGAATGAGCAGTTCTTC
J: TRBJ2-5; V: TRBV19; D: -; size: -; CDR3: CASSTRLGGETQYF; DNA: TGTGCCAGTAGTACCCGCTTGGGAGGTGAGACCCAGTACTTC
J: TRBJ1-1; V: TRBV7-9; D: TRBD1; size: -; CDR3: CASSIDGQGNEAFF; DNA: TGTGCCAGCAGCATAGATGGACAGGGGAATGAAGCTTTCTTT
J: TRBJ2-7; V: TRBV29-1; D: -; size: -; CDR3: CSVEIRTSTYEQYF; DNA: TGCAGCGTTGAAATACGAACCAGCACCTACGAGCAGTACTTC
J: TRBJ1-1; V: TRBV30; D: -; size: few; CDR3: CAWSPRAGATEAFF; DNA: TGTGCCTGGAGCCCTAGGGCGGGGGCCACTGAAGCTTTCTTT
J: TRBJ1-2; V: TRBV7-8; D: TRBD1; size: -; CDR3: CASSLRQGAGYTF; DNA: TGTGCCAGCAGCTTGAGACAGGGGGCTGGCTACACCTTC
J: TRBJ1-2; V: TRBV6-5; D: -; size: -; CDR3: CASSSKYGYTF; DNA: TGTGCCAGCAGTTCCAAGTATGGCTACACCTTC
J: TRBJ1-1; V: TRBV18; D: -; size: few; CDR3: CASSPPGVNTEAFF; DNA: TGTGCCAGCTCACCACCGGGAGTGAACACTGAAGCTTTCTTT
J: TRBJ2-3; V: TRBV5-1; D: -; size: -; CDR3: CASSLGDQDTQYF; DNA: TGCGCCAGCAGCTTAGGGGACCAAGATACGCAGTATTTT
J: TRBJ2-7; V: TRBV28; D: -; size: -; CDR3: CASSLGGALSYEQYF; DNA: TGTGCCAGCAGTTTAGGGGGTGCCCTCTCCTACGAGCAGTACTTC
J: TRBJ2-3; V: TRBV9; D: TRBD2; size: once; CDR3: CASSVDLAGGLLGTDTQYF; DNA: TGTGCCAGCAGCGTAGATTTAGCGGGGGGATTACTGGGGACAGATACGCAGTATTTT
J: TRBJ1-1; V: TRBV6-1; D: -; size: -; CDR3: CASRVSWNTEAFF; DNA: TGTGCCAGCAGGGTGTCTTGGAACACTGAAGCTTTCTTT
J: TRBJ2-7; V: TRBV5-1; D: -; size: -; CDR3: CASSLGLTGEYEQYF; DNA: TGCGCCAGCAGCTTGGGGTTGACGGGGGAGTACGAGCAGTACTTC
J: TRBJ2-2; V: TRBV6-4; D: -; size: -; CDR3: CASSEGPNTGELFF; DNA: TGTGCCAGCAGTGAGGGTCCTAACACCGGGGAGCTGTTTTTT
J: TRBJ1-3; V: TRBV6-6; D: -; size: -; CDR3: CASSPKIGNTIYF; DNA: TGTGCCAGCAGTCCAAAGATAGGTAACACCATATATTTT
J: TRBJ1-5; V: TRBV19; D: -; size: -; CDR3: CASGGWVSNQPQHF; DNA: TGTGCCAGCGGTGGGTGGGTTAGCAATCAGCCCCAGCATTTT
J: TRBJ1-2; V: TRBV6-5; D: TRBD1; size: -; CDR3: CASSYSTGGLSYGYTF; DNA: TGTGCCAGCAGTTACTCAACAGGGGGGCTGAGCTATGGCTACACCTTC
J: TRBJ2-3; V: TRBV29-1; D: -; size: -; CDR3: CSILASPLFMDTQYF; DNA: TGCAGCATCCTAGCGAGCCCCCTCTTTATGGATACGCAGTATTTT
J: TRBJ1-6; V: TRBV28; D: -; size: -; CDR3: CASSSTGTTDSPLHF; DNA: TGTGCCAGCAGCTCCACCGGGACGACCGATTCACCCCTCCACTTT
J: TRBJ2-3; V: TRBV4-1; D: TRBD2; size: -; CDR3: CASSQGAGGTDTQYF; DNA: TGCGCCAGCAGCCAAGGGGCGGGGGGCACAGATACGCAGTATTTT
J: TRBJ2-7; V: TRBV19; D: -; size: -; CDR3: CASSFMGDAYEQYF; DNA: TGTGCCAGTAGTTTCATGGGGGACGCCTACGAGCAGTACTTC
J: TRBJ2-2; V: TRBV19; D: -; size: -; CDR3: CASSAGAINTGELFF; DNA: TGTGCCAGTAGTGCAGGGGCGATAAACACCGGGGAGCTGTTTTTT
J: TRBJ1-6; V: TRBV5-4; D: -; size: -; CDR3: CASSLGQGSYNSPLHF; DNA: TGTGCCAGCAGCTTGGGGCAGGGCTCGTATAATTCACCCCTCCACTTT
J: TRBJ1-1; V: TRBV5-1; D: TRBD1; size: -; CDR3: CASSFGTGEAFF; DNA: TGCGCCAGCAGCTTCGGGACAGGTGAAGCTTTCTTT
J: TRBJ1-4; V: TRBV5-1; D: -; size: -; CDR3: CASSEGRGSYEKLFF; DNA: TGCGCCAGCAGCGAGGGGCGGGGATCGTATGAAAAACTGTTTTTT
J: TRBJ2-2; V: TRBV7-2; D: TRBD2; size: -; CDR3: CASSLGPRGRSTGELFF; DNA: TGTGCCAGCAGCTTGGGGCCTCGCGGGAGATCGACCGGGGAGCTGTTTTTT
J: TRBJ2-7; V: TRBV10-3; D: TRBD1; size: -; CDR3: CAIRYTAGTGEFEQYF; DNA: TGTGCCATCAGGTATACCGCCGGGACAGGGGAGTTCGAGCAGTACTTC
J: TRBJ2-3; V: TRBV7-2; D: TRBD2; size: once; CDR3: CASSLVPWLAGGNTDTQYF; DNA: TGTGCCAGCAGCTTAGTTCCTTGGCTGGCGGGAGGGAACACAGATACGCAGTATTTT
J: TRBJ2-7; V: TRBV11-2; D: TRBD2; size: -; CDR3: CASSLGGGPTYEQYF; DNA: TGTGCCAGCAGCTTAGGGGGAGGGCCGACCTACGAGCAGTACTTC
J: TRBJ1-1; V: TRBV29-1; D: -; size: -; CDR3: CSAPSRRESEAFF; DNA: TGCAGCGCCCCGTCGCGCAGGGAGTCTGAAGCTTTCTTT
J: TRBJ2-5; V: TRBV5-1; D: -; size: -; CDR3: CASSLTQETQYF; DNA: TGCGCCAGCAGCTTGACTCAAGAGACCCAGTACTTC
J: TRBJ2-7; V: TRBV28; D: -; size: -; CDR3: CASRQPGPTGEQYF; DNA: TGTGCCAGCAGGCAGCCAGGGCCGACCGGGGAGCAGTACTTC